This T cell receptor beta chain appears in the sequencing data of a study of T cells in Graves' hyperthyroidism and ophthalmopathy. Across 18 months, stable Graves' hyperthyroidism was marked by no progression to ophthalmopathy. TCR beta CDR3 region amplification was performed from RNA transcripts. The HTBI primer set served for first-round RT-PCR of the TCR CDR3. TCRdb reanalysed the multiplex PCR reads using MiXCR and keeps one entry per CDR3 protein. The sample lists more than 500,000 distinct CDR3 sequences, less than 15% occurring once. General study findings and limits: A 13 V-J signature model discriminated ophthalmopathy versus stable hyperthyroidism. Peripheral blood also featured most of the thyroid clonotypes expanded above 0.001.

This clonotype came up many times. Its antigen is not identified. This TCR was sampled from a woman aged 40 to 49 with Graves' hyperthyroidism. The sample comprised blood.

The CDR3, as DNA: TGCAGTGCTAGAGATCAGAGCAGGGGCGAACACTACGAGCAGTACTTC. It yields the protein CSARDQSRGEHYEQYF. The rearrangement joins TRBV20-1 to TRBJ2-7; a weak D match, TRBD1 (6 bases). V dropped 0 bases and J dropped 3 bases, with 18 bases sitting between them. The germline gives CDR1 DFQATT, CDR2 SNEGSKA (reference sequence). CDR3 length equals 16 residues.